Each of the 3 T cell receptor beta chains below was sequenced from the same sample in a study of OX40 agonist ivuxolimab in advanced cancers. The method was immunoSEQ multiplex PCR; TCRdb's version includes in-frame clones alone and lacks a portion of them. The sample records 70,000 to 85,000 clones, approximately 93% being singletons. Sequencing was performed on CD4+ or CD8+ T cells sorted from blood, taken in a trial of the OX40 agonist ivuxolimab. These receptors originate from an adult with an advanced solid tumor such as melanoma, head and neck, liver or kidney cancer.

V is TRBV7-2 and J is TRBJ2-7, with 9 bases fitting TRBD1. The V and J ends lost 5 bases and 2 bases, in that order; junction bases with no gene match: 7. The CDR3 length is 15 residues. Germline CDR1 and CDR2: SGHTA and FQGNSA. The CDR3 region is CASSRTGQGTYEQYF. In nucleotides, the CDR3 is TGTGCCAGCAGCCGCACGGGACAGGGAACCTACGAGCAGTACTTC.

The chain uses TRBV9 and TRBJ2-3, with 10 nucleotides matching TRBD2. The V gene's germline CDR1 is SGDLS and CDR2 YYNGEE. The junction had 6 bases not matched to a gene; V was cut back by 4 bases and J by 4 bases. The CDR3 spans 15 residues. The CDR3 nucleotides are TGTGCCAGCAGCCCAAGCGGGGGGGGCGCAGATACGCAGTATTTT. Its protein product is CASSPSGGGADTQYF.

The chain joins TRBV7-8 to TRBJ2-5; D ambiguous. Trimming removed 2 bases from V and 2 bases from J, with 9 bases in between. Germline CDR1 SGHVS, CDR2 FQNEAQ. This CDR3 is 14 amino acids long. CDR3 residues: CASSLRVLQETQYF. The DNA for the CDR3 is TGTGCCAGCAGCTTAAGGGTTTTGCAAGAGACCCAGTACTTC. The full variable domain, in which reference TRBV7-8 and TRBJ2-5 provide the parts outside the CDR3, is GAGVSQSPRYKVAKRGQDVALRCDPISGHVSLFWYQQALGQGPEFLTYFQNEAQLDKSGLPSDRFFAERPEGSVSTLKIQRTQQEDSAVYLCASSLRVLQETQYFGPGTRLLVL.